The 19 T cell receptor beta chains reported below all come from one sample, sequenced in a study of T cell responses to AZD1222 COVID-19 vaccine. The data were produced by immunoSEQ multiplex PCR, yet TCRdb's version contains in-frame clones alone and is incomplete. This sample has fewer than 120,000 clones, with more than 90% found just once. This specimen consisted of peripheral blood, obtained 28 days after the second AZD1222 dose. These receptor sequences come from an adult who received the AZD1222 COVID-19 vaccine.

The chain joins TRBV14 to TRBJ1-3, with D unresolved. CDR1 is SGHDN, CDR2 FVKESK, per germline. The CDR3 has 13 amino acids. V was shortened by 0 bases and J by 9 bases, with 9 bases between the two germline ends. The CDR3 bases are TGTGCCAGCAGCCAAGAATCCATAGGCACCATATATTTT. Its translation is CASSQESIGTIYF.

This clone was picked up one time. The chain joins TRBV4-1 to TRBJ1-5; 9 bases map to TRBD1. The junction had 2 bases not matched to a gene; V was cut back by 4 bases and J by 1 base. Germline CDR1 is MGHRA and CDR2 is YSYEKL. The CDR3 is 15 residues long. CDR3 region: CASSLDRGSNQPQHF. CDR3 nucleotide sequence: TGCGCCAGCAGCCTGGACAGGGGAAGCAATCAGCCCCAGCATTTT.

Comments on this clone: One end of the junction varies from germline; a read error may be responsible. This sequence joins TRBV19 and TRBJ1-2; D possibly corresponds to TRBD1 (6 bases). The CDR3 covers 11 residues. Germline CDR1 LNHDA, CDR2 SQIVND (reference sequence). CDR3 protein: CASTPGAGYTF. CDR3 in DNA: TGTGCGAGTACCCCAGGGGCTGGCTACACCTTC.

This chain links TRBV5-6 with TRBJ2-7; a weak D match, TRBD1 (5 bases). Per germline, CDR1 SGHDT and CDR2 YYEEEE. The CDR3 loop spans 16 amino acids. Trimming cost V 3 bases and J 5 bases, with 21 bases left between them. The chain's CDR3 is CASSSSPTVPVHEQYF. CDR3 bases: TGTGCCAGCAGCTCAAGCCCGACAGTACCGGTCCACGAGCAGTACTTC.

This clone has a single count. V is TRBV6-6 and J is TRBJ1-6; D remains ambiguous. Germline CDR1 MNHNY, CDR2 SVGAGI (reference sequence). V was cut by 8 bases and J by 0 bases, with 11 bases left in between. The CDR3 extends over 15 amino acids. The CDR3 spells CASASLDSYNSPLHF. CDR3 nucleotide sequence: TGTGCCAGCGCTTCCTTGGACTCCTATAATTCACCCCTCCACTTT.

In its sample, this clone was seen once. V and J are TRBV29-1 and TRBJ1-2; D might be TRBD1 (5 bases). This CDR3 region has 11 residues. CDR1 and CDR2 (germline): SQVTM, ANQGSEA. Trimming cost V 6 bases and J 9 bases, with 14 bases left between them. The CDR3 region has the DNA TGCAGCGTGGAGCCAGGGTTGCGCTACACCTTC. It specifies CSVEPGLRYTF.

The chain carries TRBV9 and TRBJ1-3; D may be TRBD1 (5 bases). Germline V gene data show CDR1 as SGDLS and CDR2 as YYNGEE. The CDR3 has 18 amino acids. V was shortened by 2 bases and J by 6 bases, with 24 bases between the two germline ends. The CDR3 loop reads CASSVEVGGRGWSNTIYF. DNA for the CDR3: TGTGCCAGCAGCGTGGAAGTAGGCGGGAGGGGCTGGTCAAACACCATATATTTT.

J is TRBJ2-3 and V is TRBV5-4, with unresolved D. Germline lookup yields CDR1 SGHNT and CDR2 YYREEE (reference sequence). The CDR3 runs 15 residues. Trimming took off 1 base at V and 0 bases at J, with 9 bases between the two ends. In DNA, the CDR3 is TGTGCCAGCAGCTTGTCTAGTACTAGCACAGATACGCAGTATTTT. It encodes CASSLSSTSTDTQYF.

The V call is TRBV7-3, the J call TRBJ2-2; the D is unclear. The CDR3 consists of 13 residues. V was cut by 0 bases and J by 6 bases, with 5 bases left in between. The germline V gene has CDR1 SGHTA and CDR2 FQGTGA. The CDR3 loop reads CASSLTRAGELFF. CDR3 DNA: TGTGCCAGCAGCTTAACTCGGGCCGGGGAGCTGTTTTTT.

The rearrangement uses TRBV7-9 and TRBJ2-7, with TRBD2 identical over 10 bases. With V trimmed by 5 bases and J by 5 bases, 6 bases remained unmatched. This CDR3 is built from 14 residues. Germline V lookup: CDR1 SEHNR, CDR2 FQNEAQ (reference sequence). This CDR3 reads CASSLGTSVDEQYF. As DNA, the CDR3 is TGTGCCAGCAGCCTCGGGACTAGCGTCGACGAGCAGTACTTC. Full variable domain (remainder filled in from reference TRBV7-9 and TRBJ2-7): DTGVSQNPRHKITKRGQNVTFRCDPISEHNRLYWYRQTLGQGPEFLTYFQNEAQLEKSRLLSDRFSAERPKGSFSTLEIQRTEQGDSAMYLCASSLGTSVDEQYFGPGTRLTVT.

The table lists this clone with a few counts. The chain has TRBV12-3 or TRBV12-4 and TRBJ2-7; no reliable D call. Deletions cut 3 bases from V and 7 bases from J, with 13 bases between. The CDR3 sequence is 13 residues long. DNA for the CDR3: TGTGCCAGCAGTTTTGCCCCTCTTCGGGAGCAGTACTTC. Protein sequence: CASSFAPLREQYF.

The chain couples TRBV7-2 to TRBJ1-2; TRBD1 agrees at 9 bases. The CDR3 is 14 amino acids. The germline V gene has CDR1 SGHTA and CDR2 FQGNSA. V lost 2 bases and J lost 7; bases outside the gene matches: 5. CDR3 DNA sequence: TGTGCCAGCAGCTTACGACAGGGGGGCCGTGGCTACACCTTC. Translation: CASSLRQGGRGYTF.

The chain employs TRBV19 and TRBJ2-1, with 7 nucleotides matching TRBD2. Germline-derived CDR1 and CDR2 are LNHDA and SQIVND (reference sequence). Germline trimming cut 7 bases from V and 7 bases from J; bases unmatched to any gene: 10. This CDR3 region has 14 residues. CDR3: CASTRGWGGNEQFF. CDR3 sequence (DNA): TGTGCCAGTACCAGAGGTTGGGGGGGTAATGAGCAGTTCTTC.

The CDR3, as DNA: TGCGCCAGCAGCGATAGACAGGGGGCAGCCTACGAGCAGTACTTC. This translates into CASSDRQGAAYEQYF. V and J are TRBV5-1 and TRBJ2-7, with 10 bases fitting TRBD1. From germline, CDR1 is SGHRS and CDR2 YFSETQ. This CDR3 contains 15 residues. The ends lost 4 bases at V and 2 bases at J; junction bases unmatched: 6.

The rearrangement links TRBV25-1 to TRBJ2-7; 10 bases map to TRBD1. Germline V gene data show CDR1 as MGHDK and CDR2 as SYGVNS. The CDR3 consists of 14 residues. Losses at the gene ends were 2 bases for V and 6 bases for J; bases not matched to a gene: 4. The CDR3: CASSEDGTGVEQYF. The DNA of the CDR3 is TGTGCCAGCAGTGAAGATGGGACAGGGGTCGAGCAGTACTTC.

Details on this clone: The junction does not match germline at one end; this may be a read error. The chain combines TRBV14 with TRBJ1-1; possibly TRBD1 for D (5 bases). This CDR3 spans 12 amino acids. The germline gives CDR1 SGHDN, CDR2 FVKESK. CDR3 nucleotides: TGTGCCAGCAGCAAGTCGGGACTTGAAGGGCTTTTT. Translation: CASSKSGLEGLF.

The chain couples TRBV14 to TRBJ2-7, with 7 bases fitting TRBD1. J gave up 0 bases and V 4 bases, and 6 bases lay outside the gene matches. Germline V gene data show CDR1 as SGHDN and CDR2 as FVKESK. The CDR3 covers 15 residues. The CDR3 sequence: CASSPTGAPSYEQYF. Written as DNA, the CDR3 is TGTGCCAGCAGCCCCACAGGGGCCCCCTCCTACGAGCAGTACTTC.

CDR3 region: CASSDRGYEQYF. Written as DNA, the CDR3 is TGTGCCAGTAGCGACAGGGGGTACGAGCAGTACTTC. The V and J genes are TRBV19 and TRBJ2-7, with TRBD1 matching 9 bases. J lost 4 bases, V lost 6 bases, and 1 base had no gene match. Germline lookup yields CDR1 LNHDA and CDR2 SQIVND (reference sequence). The CDR3 covers 12 residues. The variable domain in full, with the rest retrieved from reference TRBV19 and TRBJ2-7, is DGGITQSPKYLFRKEGQNVTLSCEQNLNHDAMYWYRQDPGQGLRLIYYSQIVNDFQKGDIAEGYSVSREKKESFPLTVTSAQKNPTAFYLCASSDRGYEQYFGPGTRLTVT.

The chain has TRBV15 and TRBJ1-5, with 7 bases aligning to TRBD1. The CDR3 runs 16 residues. Trimming took 3 bases from V and 7 from J; bases not matched to a gene: 12. Germline CDR1 LNHNV, CDR2 YYDKDF (reference sequence). The CDR3, as DNA: TGTGCCACCAGCAGGCGTCTCGGGCAGGGGGGACAGCCCCAGCATTTT. It specifies CATSRRLGQGGQPQHF.